This is a list of T cell receptor beta chains from one sample in a study of T cells after somatic rescue of genetic block. This table comes from immunoSEQ multiplex PCR, and its TCRdb copy is limited to in-frame clones, with some not included. Among about 68,000 clones listed, about nine tenths were seen once. What was sequenced was peripheral blood mononuclear cells (PBMCs). Receptors were obtained from a man aged 40-55 years. CDR3s include the opening cysteine and the closing phenylalanine or tryptophan. A D gene is named only where the DNA matches it firmly. The size of a clone is reported for some rows only, either as once, few or many, or as a class for expanded clones.

j_call: TRBJ2-7
d_call: TRBD2
v_call: TRBV27
clone_size: .
cdr3_nt: TGTGCCAGCAGTTTAAGGTCGGGGGGCTCCTACGAGCAGTACTTC
cdr3_aa: CASSLRSGGSYEQYF

j_call: TRBJ2-1
d_call: TRBD2
v_call: TRBV27
clone_size: once
cdr3_nt: TGTGCCAGCAGTCTTAGCGGGAGCCCCTCCTACAATGAGCAGTTCTTC
cdr3_aa: CASSLSGSPSYNEQFF

j_call: TRBJ2-7
d_call: .
v_call: TRBV5-1
clone_size: .
cdr3_nt: TGCGCCAGCAGCTTCGGTCGGGACACGGACGAGCAGTACTTC
cdr3_aa: CASSFGRDTDEQYF

j_call: TRBJ2-7
d_call: TRBD2
v_call: TRBV10-3
clone_size: .
cdr3_nt: TGTGCCATCAGCCTAGGGACTAGCGGGAACTACGAGCAGTACTTC
cdr3_aa: CAISLGTSGNYEQYF

j_call: TRBJ2-7
d_call: TRBD1
v_call: TRBV6-6
clone_size: .
cdr3_nt: TGTGCCAGCAGTTACTCCCGGGACAGGACCTCCTACGAGCAGTACTTC
cdr3_aa: CASSYSRDRTSYEQYF

j_call: TRBJ2-4
d_call: .
v_call: TRBV7-9
clone_size: .
cdr3_nt: TGTGCCAGCAGCACACGGGTGGAGGGGATCGCCAAAAACATTCAGTACTTC
cdr3_aa: CASSTRVEGIAKNIQYF

j_call: TRBJ2-7
d_call: TRBD1
v_call: TRBV2
clone_size: .
cdr3_nt: TGTGCCAGCAGCCCGGGACAGATTTACGAGCAGTACTTC
cdr3_aa: CASSPGQIYEQYF

j_call: TRBJ2-3
d_call: .
v_call: TRBV11-2
clone_size: .
cdr3_nt: TGTGCCAGCAGCTTTGACGACATTCTCACAGATACGCAGTATTTT
cdr3_aa: CASSFDDILTDTQYF

j_call: TRBJ2-3
d_call: TRBD2
v_call: TRBV5-4
clone_size: .
cdr3_nt: TGTGCCAGCAGCCTGAGTAGCGGGGGAACAGATACGCAGTATTTT
cdr3_aa: CASSLSSGGTDTQYF

j_call: TRBJ1-1
d_call: .
v_call: TRBV9
clone_size: .
cdr3_nt: TGTGCCAGCAGCGTAGATCTCAGCCTAAACACTGAAGCTTTCTTT
cdr3_aa: CASSVDLSLNTEAFF